This is a list of T cell receptor beta chains from one sample in a study of molecular identifiers for immune sequencing clone quantification. TCRdb independently ran MiXCR on the PCR reads; one entry per CDR3 protein. The sample includes hundreds of thousands of distinct CDR3 sequences, about 25% of them seen just once. The sample consisted of naive CD8+ T cells from blood, with Jurkat cell RNA spiked in. These receptors all stem from a human donor in good health. Some libraries in this study had Jurkat cell RNA spiked in. Both conserved end residues are part of each CDR3. The D gene is left open where the match is weak. Part of the rows lack a size; the others show once, few, many or a class for expanded clones.

TRBD1,TRBV28,TRBJ2-7,NA,CASVRTGSSYEQYF,TGTGCCAGTGTGAGGACAGGGTCTTCCTACGAGCAGTACTTC
TRBD1,TRBV12-3/TRBV12-4,TRBJ2-7,few,CASSSLDRDEQYF,TGTGCCAGCAGTTCACTGGACAGGGACGAGCAGTACTTC
TRBD2,TRBV4-3,TRBJ2-1,few,CVSSQGLAGGLGDEQFF,TGCGTCAGCAGCCAGGGACTAGCGGGGGGCTTAGGGGATGAGCAGTTCTTC
TRBD1,TRBV12-3/TRBV12-4,TRBJ1-5,few,CASSDGTGLNQPQHF,TGTGCCAGCAGTGACGGGACAGGGCTAAATCAGCCCCAGCATTTT
NA,TRBV7-9,TRBJ2-7,few,CASSRTRSTANSYEQYF,TGTGCCAGCAGCCGAACTCGGTCTACGGCCAACTCCTACGAGCAGTACTTC
NA,TRBV10-3,TRBJ1-1,few,CAIRPQGSTEAFF,TGTGCCATCAGACCGCAGGGAAGCACTGAAGCTTTCTTT
NA,TRBV27,TRBJ2-1,NA,CASSLGSWGYNEQFF,TGTGCCAGCAGTTTAGGTAGTTGGGGGTACAATGAGCAGTTCTTC
TRBD2,TRBV30,TRBJ2-7,NA,CAWSVRGSGGSLSEQYF,TGTGCCTGGAGTGTACGGGGTAGCGGGGGATCATTGAGCGAGCAGTACTTC
NA,TRBV6-6,TRBJ2-7,many,CATVGVGEQYF,TGTGCCACCGTAGGGGTTGGGGAGCAGTACTTC
NA,TRBV30,TRBJ1-1,NA,CAWSGTMNTEAFF,TGTGCCTGGAGTGGGACAATGAACACTGAAGCTTTCTTT
NA,TRBV15,TRBJ1-5,few,CATSRDSDIYSNQPQHF,TGTGCCACCAGCAGAGATTCGGACATCTATAGCAATCAGCCCCAGCATTTT
NA,TRBV6-5,TRBJ1-1,many,CASRTRFTHMNTEAFF,TGTGCCAGCAGGACACGTTTTACACACATGAACACTGAAGCTTTCTTT
NA,TRBV3-1,TRBJ2-7,NA,CASSQGVPTAYGQYF,TGTGCCAGCAGCCAAGGGGTGCCCACCGCCTACGGGCAGTACTTC
TRBD2,TRBV27,TRBJ2-3,few,CASNPDVSGRADTQYF,TGTGCCAGCAATCCCGATGTAAGCGGGAGGGCAGATACGCAGTATTTT
NA,TRBV27,TRBJ2-2,many,CASSPLGGANTGELFF,TGTGCCAGCAGTCCTCTCGGCGGGGCCAACACCGGGGAGCTGTTTTTT
TRBD1,TRBV5-8,TRBJ2-7,NA,CASSTFLTGTDYEQYF,TGTGCCAGCAGCACCTTCCTAACCGGGACAGACTACGAGCAGTACTTC
NA,TRBV7-9,TRBJ1-2,NA,CASSYTGWRNSGYTF,TGTGCCAGCAGCTACACAGGGTGGAGGAACTCTGGCTACACCTTC
NA,TRBV7-2,TRBJ1-1,many,CASSLTGLRTEAFF,TGTGCCAGCAGCTTAACAGGGTTAAGGACTGAAGCTTTCTTT
NA,TRBV6-2/TRBV6-3,TRBJ1-1,NA,CASRAKIYMNTEAFF,TGTGCCAGCAGGGCGAAGATCTATATGAACACTGAAGCTTTCTTT
NA,TRBV4-1,TRBJ1-1,NA,CASSQVSGEAFF,TGCGCCAGCAGCCAAGTGTCAGGAGAAGCTTTCTTT
TRBD1,TRBV4-1,TRBJ1-1,NA,CASSQEGRGSEAFF,TGCGCCAGCAGCCAAGAGGGCAGGGGGTCTGAAGCTTTCTTT
TRBD2,TRBV9,TRBJ2-1,NA,CASSSLVGLAGAHEQFF,TGTGCCAGCAGCTCCCTGGTTGGGCTAGCGGGAGCCCATGAGCAGTTCTTC
NA,TRBV5-1,TRBJ2-1,many,CASSLSGMSSYNEQFF,TGCGCCAGCAGCTTGTCCGGGATGAGCTCCTACAATGAGCAGTTCTTC
NA,TRBV4-3,TRBJ2-3,many,CASSQGLGSTDTQYF,TGCGCCAGCAGCCAAGGATTGGGGTCCACAGATACGCAGTATTTT
NA,TRBV5-1,TRBJ2-7,many,CASSLSGGAVSYEQYF,TGCGCCAGCAGCTTGAGTGGGGGAGCCGTCTCCTACGAGCAGTACTTC
NA,TRBV5-5,TRBJ2-7,few,CASSSPRQASYEQYF,TGTGCCAGCAGCTCACCTCGACAGGCGTCCTACGAGCAGTACTTC
TRBD2,TRBV4-3,TRBJ2-5,few,CASSQDRAGGKETQYF,TGCGCCAGCAGCCAAGATCGAGCGGGGGGCAAGGAGACCCAGTACTTC
NA,TRBV7-8,TRBJ2-3,many,CASSSLGGGTDTQYF,TGTGCCAGCAGCTCGTTGGGAGGGGGGACAGATACGCAGTATTTT
NA,TRBV6-2/TRBV6-3,TRBJ2-7,many,CASSYLTGTGEQYF,TGTGCCAGCAGTTACCTGACGGGGACGGGCGAGCAGTACTTC
NA,TRBV13,TRBJ1-1,few,CASRSSGRAREAFF,TGTGCCAGCAGAAGCAGTGGCAGGGCTAGGGAAGCTTTCTTT
NA,TRBV30,TRBJ1-2,many,CAWSVYNYGYTF,TGTGCCTGGAGTGTTTATAACTATGGCTACACCTTC
TRBD2,TRBV28,TRBJ2-1,NA,CASGGLAGGGVEQFF,TGTGCCAGCGGGGGCCTAGCGGGAGGAGGGGTTGAGCAGTTCTTC
TRBD2,TRBV2,TRBJ2-1,NA,CASRTSGSYNEQFF,TGTGCCAGCAGAACTAGCGGATCCTACAATGAGCAGTTCTTC
TRBD1,TRBV15,TRBJ2-5,NA,CATSDPGQGAKETQYF,TGTGCCACCAGCGATCCGGGACAGGGGGCAAAAGAGACCCAGTACTTC
TRBD1,TRBV30,TRBJ2-7,many,CAWSYRDSPGYEQYF,TGTGCCTGGAGTTATAGGGACAGCCCTGGTTACGAGCAGTACTTC
TRBD2,TRBV27,TRBJ2-3,NA,CASSLLAVAGTDTQYF,TGTGCCAGCAGTTTACTAGCGGTTGCGGGCACAGATACGCAGTATTTT
TRBD1,TRBV2,TRBJ1-1,few,CASSIRTGGNTEAFF,TGTGCCAGCAGTATCCGGACAGGGGGGAACACTGAAGCTTTCTTT
NA,TRBV20-1,TRBJ2-7,few,CSLGGNSYEQYF,TGCAGCCTCGGGGGAAACTCCTACGAGCAGTACTTC
NA,TRBV30,TRBJ2-1,many,CAWRRNEQFF,TGTGCCTGGAGGAGGAATGAGCAGTTCTTC
NA,TRBV7-2,TRBJ2-7,many,CASSQTEEYEQYF,TGTGCCAGCAGCCAGACAGAAGAGTACGAGCAGTACTTC
TRBD1,TRBV6-5,TRBJ1-6,NA,CASTGTAGHSPLHF,TGTGCCAGCACTGGGACAGCTGGTCATTCACCCCTCCACTTT
NA,TRBV7-6,TRBJ2-7,NA,CASSSHSSYEQYF,TGTGCCAGCAGCTCGCACAGTTCCTACGAGCAGTACTTC
TRBD1,TRBV7-9,TRBJ2-3,many,CASSFGTGVVDTQYF,TGTGCCAGCAGCTTTGGGACAGGGGTCGTAGATACGCAGTATTTT
TRBD2,TRBV11-2,TRBJ2-5,NA,CASSPTSGRAGETQYF,TGTGCCAGCAGCCCGACTAGCGGGAGGGCTGGAGAGACCCAGTACTTC
NA,TRBV12-3/TRBV12-4,TRBJ2-3,many,CASSLRGGTSTDTQYF,TGTGCCAGCAGTTTACGCGGCGGGACTAGCACAGATACGCAGTATTTT
NA,TRBV7-9,TRBJ2-5,few,CASRGGLQETQYF,TGTGCCAGCAGGGGGGGGCTCCAGGAGACCCAGTACTTC
NA,TRBV12-3/TRBV12-4,TRBJ2-1,NA,CASSAGGANEQFF,TGTGCCAGCAGTGCAGGGGGGGCCAATGAGCAGTTCTTC
NA,TRBV6-6,TRBJ2-5,NA,CASINSGPLYQETQYF,TGTGCCAGCATCAACTCGGGGCCACTGTACCAAGAGACCCAGTACTTC
TRBD2,TRBV20-1,TRBJ2-1,many,CSARNGRTSGYNEQFF,TGCAGTGCCCGTAATGGGCGGACTAGCGGATACAATGAGCAGTTCTTC
NA,TRBV5-1,TRBJ2-5,NA,CARKQAGAQETQYF,TGCGCCCGCAAACAGGCCGGGGCCCAAGAGACCCAGTACTTC
NA,TRBV7-2,TRBJ1-4,many,CASSLALGTTNEKLFF,TGTGCCAGCAGCTTAGCGCTGGGGACAACTAATGAAAAACTGTTTTTT
TRBD1,TRBV19,TRBJ1-1,NA,CATRTGGFAEAFF,TGTGCCACCCGGACAGGGGGCTTCGCTGAAGCTTTCTTT
TRBD1,TRBV27,TRBJ2-7,many,CASSLGQSYEQYF,TGTGCCAGCAGCCTGGGACAGTCCTACGAGCAGTACTTC
TRBD2,TRBV7-9,TRBJ2-3,many,CATRGAGGPQDTQYF,TGTGCCACCCGGGGAGCGGGGGGACCTCAGGATACGCAGTATTTT
TRBD2,TRBV19,TRBJ2-3,many,CASSMVAGIRDTQYF,TGTGCCAGTAGTATGGTAGCGGGAATACGAGATACGCAGTATTTT
TRBD2,TRBV9,TRBJ2-3,many,CASSGPSGATDTQYF,TGTGCCAGCAGCGGTCCTAGCGGGGCGACAGATACGCAGTATTTT
TRBD2,TRBV14,TRBJ2-7,many,CASSQYDEGGSEQYF,TGTGCCAGCAGCCAATATGACGAGGGAGGGAGCGAGCAGTACTTC
NA,TRBV3-1,TRBJ1-1,many,CASSQYGENTEAFF,TGTGCCAGCAGCCAATACGGGGAGAACACTGAAGCTTTCTTT
NA,TRBV20-1,TRBJ2-7,many,CSARDNSYEQYF,TGCAGTGCAAGGGACAACTCCTACGAGCAGTACTTC
NA,TRBV6-2/TRBV6-3,TRBJ1-2,few,CASSYSYTVANYGYTF,TGTGCCAGCAGTTACTCGTACACGGTAGCTAACTATGGCTACACCTTC